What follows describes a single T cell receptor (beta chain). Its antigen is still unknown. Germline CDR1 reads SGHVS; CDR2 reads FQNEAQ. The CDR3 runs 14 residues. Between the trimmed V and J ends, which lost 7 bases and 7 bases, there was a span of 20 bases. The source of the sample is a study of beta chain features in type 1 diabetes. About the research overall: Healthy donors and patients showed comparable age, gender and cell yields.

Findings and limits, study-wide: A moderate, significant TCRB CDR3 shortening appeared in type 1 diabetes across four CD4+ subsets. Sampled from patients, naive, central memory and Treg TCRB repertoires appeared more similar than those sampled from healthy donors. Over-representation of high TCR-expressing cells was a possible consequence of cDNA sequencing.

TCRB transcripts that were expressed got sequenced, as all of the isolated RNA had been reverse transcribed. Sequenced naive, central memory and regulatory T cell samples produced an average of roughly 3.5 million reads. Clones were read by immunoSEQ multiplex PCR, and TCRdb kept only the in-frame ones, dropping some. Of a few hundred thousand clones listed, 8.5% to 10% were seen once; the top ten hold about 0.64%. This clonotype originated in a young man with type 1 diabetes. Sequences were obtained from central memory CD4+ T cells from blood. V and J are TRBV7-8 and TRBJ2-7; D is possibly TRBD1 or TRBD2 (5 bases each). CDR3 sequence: CASNEAGTPGEQYF. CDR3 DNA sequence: TGTGCCAGCAACGAGGCCGGGACGCCAGGAGAGCAGTACTTC.